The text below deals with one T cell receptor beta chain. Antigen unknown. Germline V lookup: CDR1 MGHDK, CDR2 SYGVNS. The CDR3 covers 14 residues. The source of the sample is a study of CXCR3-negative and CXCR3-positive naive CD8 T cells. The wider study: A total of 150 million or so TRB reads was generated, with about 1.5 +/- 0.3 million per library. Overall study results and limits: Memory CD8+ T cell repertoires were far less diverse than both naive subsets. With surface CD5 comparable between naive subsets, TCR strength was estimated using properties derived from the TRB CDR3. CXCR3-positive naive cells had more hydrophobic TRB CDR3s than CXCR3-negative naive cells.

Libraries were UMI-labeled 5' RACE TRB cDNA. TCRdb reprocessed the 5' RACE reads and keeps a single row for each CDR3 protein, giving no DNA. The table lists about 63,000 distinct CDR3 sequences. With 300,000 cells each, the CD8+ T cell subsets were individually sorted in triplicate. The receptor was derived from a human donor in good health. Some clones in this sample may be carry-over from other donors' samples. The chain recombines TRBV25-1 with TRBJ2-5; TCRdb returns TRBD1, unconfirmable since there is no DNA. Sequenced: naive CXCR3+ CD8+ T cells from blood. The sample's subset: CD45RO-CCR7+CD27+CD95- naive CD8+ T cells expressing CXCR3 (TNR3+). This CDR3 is CASTNPVGAETQYF. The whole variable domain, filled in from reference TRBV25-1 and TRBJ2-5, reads EADIYQTPRYLVIGTGKKITLECSQTMGHDKMYWYQQDPGMELHLIHYSYGVNSTEKGDLSSESTVSRIRTEHFPLTLESARPSHTSQYLCASTNPVGAETQYFGPGTRLLVL.